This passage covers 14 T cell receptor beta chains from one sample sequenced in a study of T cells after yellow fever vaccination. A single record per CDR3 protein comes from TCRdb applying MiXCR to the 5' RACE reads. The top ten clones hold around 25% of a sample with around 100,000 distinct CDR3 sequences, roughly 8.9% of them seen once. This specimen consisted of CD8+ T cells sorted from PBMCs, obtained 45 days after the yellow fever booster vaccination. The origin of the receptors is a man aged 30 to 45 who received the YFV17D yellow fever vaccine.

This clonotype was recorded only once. CDR3 region: CASSLDRMNTEAFF. Written as DNA, the CDR3 is TGTGCCAGCAGCTTGGACAGAATGAACACTGAAGCTTTCTTT. The chain combines TRBV5-4 with TRBJ1-1; D unclear. CDR3 length equals 14 residues. Germline V gives CDR1 SGHNT, CDR2 YYREEE (reference sequence). Deletions cut 0 bases from V and 0 bases from J, with 6 bases between. Based on the CDR3 plus reference TRBV5-4 and TRBJ1-1, the full variable domain is ETGVTQSPTHLIKTRGQQVTLRCSSQSGHNTVSWYQQALGQGPQFIFQYYREEENGRGNFPPRFSGLQFPNYSSELNVNALELDDSALYLCASSLDRMNTEAFFGQGTRLTVV.

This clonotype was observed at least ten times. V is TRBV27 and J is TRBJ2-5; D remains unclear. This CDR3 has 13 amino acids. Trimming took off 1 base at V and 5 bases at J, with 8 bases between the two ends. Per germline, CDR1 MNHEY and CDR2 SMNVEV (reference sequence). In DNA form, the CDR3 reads TGTGCCAGCAGTTTATTAGGAGCGGAGACCCAGTACTTC. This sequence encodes CASSLLGAETQYF.

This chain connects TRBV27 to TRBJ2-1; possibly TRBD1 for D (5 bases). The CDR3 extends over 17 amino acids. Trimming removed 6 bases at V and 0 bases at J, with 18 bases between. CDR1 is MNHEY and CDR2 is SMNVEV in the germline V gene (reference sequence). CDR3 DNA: TGTGCCAGCAGCCAAGCCCCGACAGTCCCCTCCTACAATGAGCAGTTCTTC. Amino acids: CASSQAPTVPSYNEQFF.

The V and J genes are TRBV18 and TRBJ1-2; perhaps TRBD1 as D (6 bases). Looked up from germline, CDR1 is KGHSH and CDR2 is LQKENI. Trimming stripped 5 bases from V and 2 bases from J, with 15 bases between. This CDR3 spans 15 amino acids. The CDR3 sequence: CASSLEAGANYGYTF. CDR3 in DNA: TGTGCCAGCTCATTGGAAGCGGGGGCCAACTATGGCTACACCTTC.

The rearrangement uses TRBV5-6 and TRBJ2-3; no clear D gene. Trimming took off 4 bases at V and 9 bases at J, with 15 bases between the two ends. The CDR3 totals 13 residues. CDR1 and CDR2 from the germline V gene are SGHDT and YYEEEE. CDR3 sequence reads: CASSVFGDTTQYF. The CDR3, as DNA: TGTGCCAGCAGCGTGTTTGGGGATACGACGCAGTATTTT.

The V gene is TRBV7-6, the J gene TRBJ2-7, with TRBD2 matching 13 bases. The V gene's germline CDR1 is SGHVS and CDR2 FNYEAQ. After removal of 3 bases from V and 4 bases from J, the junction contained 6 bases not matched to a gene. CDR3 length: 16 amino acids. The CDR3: CASSLELAGGSYEQYF. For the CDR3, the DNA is TGTGCCAGCAGCTTGGAACTAGCGGGAGGGAGTTACGAGCAGTACTTC.

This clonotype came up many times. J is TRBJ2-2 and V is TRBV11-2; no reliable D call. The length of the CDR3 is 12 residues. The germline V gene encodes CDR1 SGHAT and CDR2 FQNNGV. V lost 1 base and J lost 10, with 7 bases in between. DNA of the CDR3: TGTGCCAGCAGCTTAGGATTGGTGGAGCTGTTTTTT. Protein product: CASSLGLVELFF.

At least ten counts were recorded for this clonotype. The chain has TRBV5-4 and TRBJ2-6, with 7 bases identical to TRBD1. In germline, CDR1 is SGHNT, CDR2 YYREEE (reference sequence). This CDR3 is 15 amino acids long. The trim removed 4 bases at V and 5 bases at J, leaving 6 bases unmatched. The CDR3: CASSGGQVWANVLTF. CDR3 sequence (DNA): TGTGCCAGCAGCGGTGGACAGGTCTGGGCCAACGTCCTGACTTTC.

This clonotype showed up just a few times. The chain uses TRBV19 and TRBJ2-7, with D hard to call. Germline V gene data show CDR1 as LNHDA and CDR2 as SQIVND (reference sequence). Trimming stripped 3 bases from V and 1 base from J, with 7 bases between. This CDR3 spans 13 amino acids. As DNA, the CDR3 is TGTGCCAGTAGTATTACGGCATCCTACGAGCAGTACTTC. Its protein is CASSITASYEQYF.

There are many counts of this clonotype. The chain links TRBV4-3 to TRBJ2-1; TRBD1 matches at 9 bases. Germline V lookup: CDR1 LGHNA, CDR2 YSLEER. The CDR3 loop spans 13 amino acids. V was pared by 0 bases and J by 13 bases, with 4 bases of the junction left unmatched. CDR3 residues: CASSQEGQGFQFF. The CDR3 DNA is TGCGCCAGCAGCCAAGAGGGACAGGGCTTTCAGTTCTTC.

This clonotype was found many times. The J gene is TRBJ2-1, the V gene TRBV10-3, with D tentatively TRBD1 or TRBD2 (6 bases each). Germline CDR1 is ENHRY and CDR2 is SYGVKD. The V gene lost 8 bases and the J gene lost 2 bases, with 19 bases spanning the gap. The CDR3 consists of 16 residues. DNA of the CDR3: TGTGCCATCGGGCTTGGGGGGCTAAAAACCTACAATGAGCAGTTCTTC. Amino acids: CAIGLGGLKTYNEQFF.

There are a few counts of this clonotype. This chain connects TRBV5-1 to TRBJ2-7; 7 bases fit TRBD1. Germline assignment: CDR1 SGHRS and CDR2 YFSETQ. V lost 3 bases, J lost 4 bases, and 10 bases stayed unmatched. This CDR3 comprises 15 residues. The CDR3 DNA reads TGCGCCAGCAGCTCCTCGACAGGGTTCGGTTACGAGCAGTACTTC. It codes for CASSSSTGFGYEQYF.

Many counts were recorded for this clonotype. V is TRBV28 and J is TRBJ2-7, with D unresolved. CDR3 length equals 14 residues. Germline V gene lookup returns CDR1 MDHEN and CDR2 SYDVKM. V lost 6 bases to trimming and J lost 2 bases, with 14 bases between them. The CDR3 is CASRAGRATYEQYF. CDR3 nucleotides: TGTGCCAGCAGAGCCGGACGCGCCACCTACGAGCAGTACTTC.

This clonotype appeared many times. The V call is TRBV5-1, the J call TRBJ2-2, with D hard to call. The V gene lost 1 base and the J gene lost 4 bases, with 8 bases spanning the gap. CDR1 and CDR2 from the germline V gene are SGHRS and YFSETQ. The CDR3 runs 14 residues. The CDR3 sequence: CASSLRLPTGELFF. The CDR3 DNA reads TGCGCCAGCAGCTTGAGGCTTCCCACCGGGGAGCTGTTTTTT. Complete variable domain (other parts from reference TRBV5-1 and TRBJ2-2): KAGVTQTPRYLIKTRGQQVTLSCSPISGHRSVSWYQQTPGQGLQFLFEYFSETQRNKGNFPGRFSGRQFSNSRSEMNVSTLELGDSALYLCASSLRLPTGELFFGEGSRLTVL.